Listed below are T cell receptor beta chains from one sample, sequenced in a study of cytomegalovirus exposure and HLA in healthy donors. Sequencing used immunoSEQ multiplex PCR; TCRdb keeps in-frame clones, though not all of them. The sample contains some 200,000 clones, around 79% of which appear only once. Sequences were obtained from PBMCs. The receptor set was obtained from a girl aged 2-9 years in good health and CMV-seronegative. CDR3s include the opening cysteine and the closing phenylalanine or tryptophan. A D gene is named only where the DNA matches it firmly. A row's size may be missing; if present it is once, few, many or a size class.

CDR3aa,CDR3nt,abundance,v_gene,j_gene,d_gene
CASSLNPKQGLCTF,TGTGCCAGCAGCCTCAACCCGAAACAGGGCCTTTGCACCTTC,.,TRBV11-2,TRBJ1-2,.
CATSRRKSDLGPDGYTF,TGTGCCACCAGCAGACGCAAATCGGACTTAGGGCCCGATGGCTACACCTTC,.,TRBV15,TRBJ1-2,.
CASSPRTGLAFF,TGTGCCAGTAGCCCTAGAACGGGGTTAGCTTTCTTT,few,TRBV19,TRBJ1-1,.
CASSLGDGDGRRFF,TGTGCCAGCAGCTTAGGAGACGGGGACGGGAGACGGTTCTTC,.,TRBV11-1,TRBJ2-1,.
CASSKGTGIYEQYF,TGTGCCAGTAGTAAGGGGACAGGGATCTACGAGCAGTACTTC,.,TRBV19,TRBJ2-7,TRBD1
CASSYSGGSGELFF,TGTGCCAGCAGTTACTCCGGGGGATCCGGGGAGCTGTTTTTT,.,TRBV6-6,TRBJ2-2,.
CSVADRETGELFF,TGCAGCGTTGCGGACAGGGAGACCGGGGAGCTGTTTTTT,.,TRBV29-1,TRBJ2-2,TRBD1
CASSVTISGTEAFF,TGTGCCAGCAGCGTAACTATTTCGGGCACTGAAGCTTTCTTT,.,TRBV9,TRBJ1-1,.
CASSPRNEGYGYTF,TGTGCCAGCAGCCCCAGGAATGAGGGCTATGGCTACACCTTC,.,TRBV9,TRBJ1-2,.
CASSLGDRGNTEAFF,TGTGCCAGCAGCTTAGGCGACAGGGGTAACACTGAAGCTTTCTTT,.,TRBV11-1,TRBJ1-1,TRBD1
CASSLAGGRSNYGYTF,TGTGCCAGCAGCTTGGCCGGAGGCAGGTCTAACTATGGCTACACCTTC,.,TRBV5-4,TRBJ1-2,.
CASSRTSGGNGNTIYF,TGTGCCAGCAGCCGGACCTCCGGGGGGAATGGAAACACCATATATTTT,.,TRBV5-4,TRBJ1-3,.
CASSVVPHQNTEAFF,TGTGCCAGCAGCGTAGTACCACACCAGAACACTGAAGCTTTCTTT,few,TRBV9,TRBJ1-1,.
CASSPGGEDTQYF,TGTGCCAGCTCACCCGGGGGTGAGGATACGCAGTATTTT,.,TRBV18,TRBJ2-3,.
CASNHRTGMHGYTF,TGTGCCAGTAATCATAGGACAGGAATGCATGGCTACACCTTC,few,TRBV19,TRBJ1-2,TRBD1
CASSLGGGSYEQYF,TGTGCCAGCAGCTTAGGCGGGGGGTCCTACGAGCAGTACTTC,.,TRBV7-3,TRBJ2-7,TRBD2
CATSRRRGGSYEQYF,TGTGCCACCAGCAGACGACGGGGTGGGTCCTACGAGCAGTACTTC,.,TRBV15,TRBJ2-7,.
CASRTSGATYEQYF,TGTGCCAGCAGGACTAGCGGGGCCACCTACGAGCAGTACTTC,.,TRBV27,TRBJ2-7,TRBD2
CASSQGANEAFF,TGCGCCAGCAGCCAAGGGGCAAACGAAGCTTTCTTT,few,TRBV4-1,TRBJ1-1,.
CASSEDRGRVNEQFF,TGTGCCAGCAGTGAAGACAGGGGTAGGGTCAATGAGCAGTTCTTC,once,TRBV2,TRBJ2-1,TRBD1
CASSRQGYEQYF,TGTGCCAGTAGCAGGCAAGGCTACGAGCAGTACTTC,.,TRBV19,TRBJ2-7,.
CASVPGGATYYEQYF,TGTGCCAGCGTTCCGGGGGGCGCGACCTACTACGAGCAGTACTTC,.,TRBV2,TRBJ2-7,.
CASSQAGGPGETQYF,TGCGCCAGCAGCCAGGCGGGAGGTCCGGGGGAGACCCAGTACTTC,.,TRBV4-1,TRBJ2-5,TRBD2
CASSWASGYEQYF,TGTGCCAGCAGTTGGGCTAGCGGCTACGAGCAGTACTTC,.,TRBV27,TRBJ2-7,TRBD2
CASSRGGSRDSPLHF,TGTGCCAGTAGTCGGGGGGGGTCCAGGGATTCACCCCTCCACTTT,.,TRBV19,TRBJ1-6,.
CARPTGGDEKLFF,TGTGCCAGACCGACAGGGGGGGATGAAAAACTGTTTTTT,.,TRBV2,TRBJ1-4,TRBD1
CALSPGLNTEAFF,TGTGCCCTATCTCCGGGACTTAACACTGAAGCTTTCTTT,few,TRBV10-3,TRBJ1-1,.
CASSPRPSGATYEQYF,TGTGCCAGCTCACCCCGGCCGAGCGGGGCTACCTACGAGCAGTACTTC,.,TRBV18,TRBJ2-7,TRBD2
CASSPAGDTQYF,TGTGCCAGCAGCCCCGCCGGAGATACGCAGTATTTT,.,TRBV11-3,TRBJ2-3,.
CASSQVLRQKVLGDYGYTF,TGCGCCAGCAGCCAAGTCCTGCGGCAAAAAGTTCTCGGGGACTATGGCTACACCTTC,.,TRBV4-1,TRBJ1-2,.
CASSFSMAGTYEQYF,TGCGCCAGCAGCTTTTCTATGGCGGGAACCTACGAGCAGTACTTC,.,TRBV5-1,TRBJ2-7,.
CASSLGLAGTGTGELFF,TGCGCCAGCAGCTTGGGACTAGCGGGTACGGGCACCGGGGAGCTGTTTTTT,.,TRBV5-1,TRBJ2-2,TRBD2
CASSPVATGGYTF,TGTGCCAGCAGCCCGGTAGCGACAGGGGGCTACACCTTC,once,TRBV14,TRBJ1-2,TRBD1
CASSLDSGMAYNEQFF,TGTGCCAGCAGCCTGGATAGCGGGATGGCCTACAATGAGCAGTTCTTC,.,TRBV7-6,TRBJ2-1,TRBD2
CSVLTSGGYEQYF,TGCAGCGTCCTCACTAGCGGGGGCTACGAGCAGTACTTC,.,TRBV29-1,TRBJ2-7,TRBD2
CASRPPGTGAYEQYF,TGCGCCAGCAGACCACCCGGGACAGGGGCTTACGAGCAGTACTTC,.,TRBV5-1,TRBJ2-7,TRBD1
CASSPSLDEKLFF,TGTGCCAGCAGCCCCTCCCTTGATGAAAAACTGTTTTTT,once,TRBV7-9,TRBJ1-4,.